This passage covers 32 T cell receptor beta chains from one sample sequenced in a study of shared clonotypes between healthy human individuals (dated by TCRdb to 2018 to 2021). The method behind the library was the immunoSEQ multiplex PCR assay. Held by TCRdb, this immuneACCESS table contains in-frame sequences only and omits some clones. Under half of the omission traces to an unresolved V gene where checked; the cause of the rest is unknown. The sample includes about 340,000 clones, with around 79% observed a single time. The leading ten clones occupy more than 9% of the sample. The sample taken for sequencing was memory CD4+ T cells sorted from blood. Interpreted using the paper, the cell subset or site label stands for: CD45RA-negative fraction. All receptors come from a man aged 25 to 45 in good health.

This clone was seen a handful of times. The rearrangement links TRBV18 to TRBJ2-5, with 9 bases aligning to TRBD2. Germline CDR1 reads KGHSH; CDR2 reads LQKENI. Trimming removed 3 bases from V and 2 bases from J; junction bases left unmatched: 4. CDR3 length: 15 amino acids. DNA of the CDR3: TGTGCCAGCTCACCCGGGACTAGCAGTCAAGAGACCCAGTACTTC. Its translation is CASSPGTSSQETQYF.

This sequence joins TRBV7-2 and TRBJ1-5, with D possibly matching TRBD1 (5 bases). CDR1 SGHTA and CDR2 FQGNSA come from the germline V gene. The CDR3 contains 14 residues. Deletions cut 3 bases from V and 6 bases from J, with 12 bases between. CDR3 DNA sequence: TGTGCCAGCAGCTTTGGGGGGTCGGGTCAGCCCCAGCATTTT. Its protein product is CASSFGGSGQPQHF.

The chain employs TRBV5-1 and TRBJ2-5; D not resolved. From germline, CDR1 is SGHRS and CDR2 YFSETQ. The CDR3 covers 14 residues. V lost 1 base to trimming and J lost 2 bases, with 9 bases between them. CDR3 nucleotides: TGCGCCAGCAGCTTGTCGGCAGCACAAGAGACCCAGTACTTC. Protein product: CASSLSAAQETQYF.

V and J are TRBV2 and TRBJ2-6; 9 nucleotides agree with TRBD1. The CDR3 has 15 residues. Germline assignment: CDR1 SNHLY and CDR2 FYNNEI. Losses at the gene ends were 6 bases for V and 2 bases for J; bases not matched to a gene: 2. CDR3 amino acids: CASRGTGPGANVLTF. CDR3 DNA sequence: TGTGCCAGCAGGGGGACAGGGCCTGGGGCCAACGTCCTGACTTTC.

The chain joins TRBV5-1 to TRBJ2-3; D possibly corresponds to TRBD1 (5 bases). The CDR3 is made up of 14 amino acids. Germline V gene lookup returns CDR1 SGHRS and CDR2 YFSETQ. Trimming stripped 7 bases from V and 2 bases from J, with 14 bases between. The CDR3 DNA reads TGCGCCAGCGGAAGACAACAGGCCACAGATACGCAGTATTTT. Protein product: CASGRQQATDTQYF.

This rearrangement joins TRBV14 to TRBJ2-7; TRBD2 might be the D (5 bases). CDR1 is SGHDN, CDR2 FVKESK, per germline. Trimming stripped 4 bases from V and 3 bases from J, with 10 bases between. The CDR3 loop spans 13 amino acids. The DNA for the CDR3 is TGTGCCAGCAGCCCTGGACTGTTCTACGAGCAGTACTTC. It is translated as CASSPGLFYEQYF.

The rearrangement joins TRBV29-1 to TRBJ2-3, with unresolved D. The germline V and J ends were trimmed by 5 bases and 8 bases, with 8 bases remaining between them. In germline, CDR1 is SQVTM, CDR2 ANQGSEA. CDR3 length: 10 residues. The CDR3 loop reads CSVTSGTQYF. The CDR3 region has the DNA TGCAGCGTTACCAGTGGTACGCAGTATTTT.

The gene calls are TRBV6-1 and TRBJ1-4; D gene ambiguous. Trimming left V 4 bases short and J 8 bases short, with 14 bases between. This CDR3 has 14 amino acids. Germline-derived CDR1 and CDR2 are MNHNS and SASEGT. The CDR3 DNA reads TGTGCCAGCAGTGTTAGAGGGAATCGAGAAAAACTGTTTTTT. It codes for CASSVRGNREKLFF.

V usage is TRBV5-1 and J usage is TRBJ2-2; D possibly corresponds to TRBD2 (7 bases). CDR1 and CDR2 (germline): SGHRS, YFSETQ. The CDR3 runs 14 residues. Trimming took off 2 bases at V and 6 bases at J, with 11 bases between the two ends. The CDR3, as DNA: TGCGCCAGCAGCTTCGGGGGGCCCCCCGGGGAGCTGTTTTTT. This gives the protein CASSFGGPPGELFF.

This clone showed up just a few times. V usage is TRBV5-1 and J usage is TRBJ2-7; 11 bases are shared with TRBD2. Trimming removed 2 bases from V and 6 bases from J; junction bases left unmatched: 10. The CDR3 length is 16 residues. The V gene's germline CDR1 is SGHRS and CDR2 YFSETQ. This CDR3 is CASSFLAGGVTGEQYF. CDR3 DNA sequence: TGCGCCAGCAGCTTCTTAGCGGGAGGGGTAACGGGCGAGCAGTACTTC.

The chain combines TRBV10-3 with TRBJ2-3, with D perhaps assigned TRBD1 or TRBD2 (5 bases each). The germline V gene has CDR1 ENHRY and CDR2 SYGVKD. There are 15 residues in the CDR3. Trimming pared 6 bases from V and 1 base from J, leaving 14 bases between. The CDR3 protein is CAIRVGTSGTDTQYF. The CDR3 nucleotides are TGTGCCATCAGAGTTGGGACGTCAGGCACAGATACGCAGTATTTT.

The CDR3 DNA follows: TGCGCCAGCAGTCAATCGCCCCGGGGCCCCTACTTC. Its protein is CASSQSPRGPYF. The rearrangement joins TRBV23-1 to TRBJ2-5; either TRBD1 or TRBD2 may supply D (5 bases each). TRBV23-1 is flagged as an ORF with uncertain function. V lost 0 bases to trimming and J lost 14 bases, with 13 bases between them. The CDR3 sequence is 12 residues long.

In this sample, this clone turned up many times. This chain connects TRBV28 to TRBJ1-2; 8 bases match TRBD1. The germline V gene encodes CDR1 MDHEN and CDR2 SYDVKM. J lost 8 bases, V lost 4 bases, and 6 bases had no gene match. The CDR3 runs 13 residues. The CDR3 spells CASSYDRGLGYTF. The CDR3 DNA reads TGTGCCAGCAGTTACGACAGGGGCCTCGGCTACACCTTC.

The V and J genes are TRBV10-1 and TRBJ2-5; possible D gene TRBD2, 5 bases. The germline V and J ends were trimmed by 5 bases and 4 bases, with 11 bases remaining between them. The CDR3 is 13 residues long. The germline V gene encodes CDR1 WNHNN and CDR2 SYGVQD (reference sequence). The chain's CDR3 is CASSLREGETQYF. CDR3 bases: TGCGCCAGCAGTCTCCGGGAAGGAGAGACCCAGTACTTC.

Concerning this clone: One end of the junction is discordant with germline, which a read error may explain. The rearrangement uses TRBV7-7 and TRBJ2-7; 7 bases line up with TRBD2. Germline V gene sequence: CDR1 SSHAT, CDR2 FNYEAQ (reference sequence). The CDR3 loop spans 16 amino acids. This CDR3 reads CASSSKTRELGYEQYF. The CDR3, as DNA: TGTGCTAGCAGCTCAAAGACGCGGGAGTTAGGCTACGAGCAGTACTTC. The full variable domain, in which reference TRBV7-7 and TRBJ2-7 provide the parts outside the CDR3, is GAGVSQSPRYKVTKRGQDVTLRCDPISSHATLYWYQQALGQGPEFLTYFNYEAQPDKSGLPSDRFSAERPEGSISTLTIQRTEQRDSAMYRCASSSKTRELGYEQYFGPGTRLTVT.

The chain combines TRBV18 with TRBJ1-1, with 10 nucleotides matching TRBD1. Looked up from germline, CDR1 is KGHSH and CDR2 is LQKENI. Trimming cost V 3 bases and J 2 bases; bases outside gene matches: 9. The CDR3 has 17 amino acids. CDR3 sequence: CASSPGFGTGANTEAFF. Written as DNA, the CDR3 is TGTGCCAGCTCACCGGGTTTCGGGACAGGGGCAAACACTGAAGCTTTCTTT.

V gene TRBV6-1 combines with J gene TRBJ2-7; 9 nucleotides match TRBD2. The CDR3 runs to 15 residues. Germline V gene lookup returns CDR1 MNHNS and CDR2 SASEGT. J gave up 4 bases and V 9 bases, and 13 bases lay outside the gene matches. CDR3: CASQGIGSGSYEQYF. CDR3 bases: TGTGCCAGTCAAGGGATAGGTAGCGGGAGTTACGAGCAGTACTTC.

CDR3 nucleotide sequence: TGTGCCAGCAGTTACGGGGGGGCGTCTGTAGGAGGCTACACCTTC. This codes for CASSYGGASVGGYTF. The chain carries TRBV6-5 and TRBJ1-2, with D possibly matching TRBD1 (6 bases). The CDR3 is 15 amino acids. The V gene lost 2 bases and the J gene lost 8 bases, with 18 bases spanning the gap. CDR1 is MNHEY and CDR2 is SVGAGI in the germline V gene.

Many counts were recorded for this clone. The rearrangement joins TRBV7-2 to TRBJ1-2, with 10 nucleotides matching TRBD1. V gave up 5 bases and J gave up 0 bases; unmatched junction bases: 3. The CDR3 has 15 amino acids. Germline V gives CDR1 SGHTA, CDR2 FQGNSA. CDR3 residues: CASSPDRGANYGYTF. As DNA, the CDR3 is TGTGCCAGCAGCCCGGACAGGGGGGCTAACTATGGCTACACCTTC. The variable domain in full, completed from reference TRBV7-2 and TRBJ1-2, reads GAGVSQSPSNKVTEKGKDVELRCDPISGHTALYWYRQSLGQGLEFLIYFQGNSAPDKSGLPSDRFSAERTGGSVSTLTIQRTQQEDSAVYLCASSPDRGANYGYTFGSGTRLTVV.

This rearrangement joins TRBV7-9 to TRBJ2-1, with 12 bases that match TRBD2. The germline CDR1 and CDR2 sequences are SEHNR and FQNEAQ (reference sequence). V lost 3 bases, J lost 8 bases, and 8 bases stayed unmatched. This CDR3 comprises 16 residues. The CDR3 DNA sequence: TGTGCCAGCAGCTTCCTAGCGGGAGGGCCGGCGTATGAGCAGTTCTTC. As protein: CASSFLAGGPAYEQFF.

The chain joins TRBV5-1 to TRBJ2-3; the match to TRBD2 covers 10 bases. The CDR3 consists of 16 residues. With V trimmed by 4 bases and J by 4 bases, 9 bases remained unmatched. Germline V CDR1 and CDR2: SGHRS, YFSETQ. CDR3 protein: CASSRDSGRRADTQYF. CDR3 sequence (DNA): TGCGCCAGCAGCCGAGATAGCGGGAGGCGAGCAGATACGCAGTATTTT. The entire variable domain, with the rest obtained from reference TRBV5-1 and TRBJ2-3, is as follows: KAGVTQTPRYLIKTRGQQVTLSCSPISGHRSVSWYQQTPGQGLQFLFEYFSETQRNKGNFPGRFSGRQFSNSRSEMNVSTLELGDSALYLCASSRDSGRRADTQYFGPGTRLTVL.

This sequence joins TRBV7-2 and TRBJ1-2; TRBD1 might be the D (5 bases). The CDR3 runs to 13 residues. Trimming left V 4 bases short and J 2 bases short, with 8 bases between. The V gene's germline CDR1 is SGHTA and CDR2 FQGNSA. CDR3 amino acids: CASSSGRNYGYTF. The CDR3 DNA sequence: TGTGCCAGCAGCTCGGGACGGAACTATGGCTACACCTTC.

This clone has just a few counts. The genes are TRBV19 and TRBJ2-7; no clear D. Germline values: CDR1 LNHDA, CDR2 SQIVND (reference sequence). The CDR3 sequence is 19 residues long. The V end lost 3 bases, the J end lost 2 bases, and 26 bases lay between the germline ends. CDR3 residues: CASSMANKAAPNRPYEQYF. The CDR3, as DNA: TGTGCCAGTAGTATGGCGAACAAGGCGGCTCCTAACCGCCCCTACGAGCAGTACTTC.

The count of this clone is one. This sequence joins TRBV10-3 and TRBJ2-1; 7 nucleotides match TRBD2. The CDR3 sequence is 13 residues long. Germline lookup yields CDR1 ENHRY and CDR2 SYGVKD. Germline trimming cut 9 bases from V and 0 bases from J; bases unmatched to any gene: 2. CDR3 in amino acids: CAIRGSSYNEQFF. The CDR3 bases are TGTGCCATTCGCGGGAGCTCCTACAATGAGCAGTTCTTC.

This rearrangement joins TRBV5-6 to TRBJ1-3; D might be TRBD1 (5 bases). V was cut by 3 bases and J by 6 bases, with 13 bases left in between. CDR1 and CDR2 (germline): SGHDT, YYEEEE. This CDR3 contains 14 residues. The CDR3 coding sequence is TGTGCCAGCAGCTGGAGGGGTGCAGAAAACACCATATATTTT. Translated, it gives CASSWRGAENTIYF.

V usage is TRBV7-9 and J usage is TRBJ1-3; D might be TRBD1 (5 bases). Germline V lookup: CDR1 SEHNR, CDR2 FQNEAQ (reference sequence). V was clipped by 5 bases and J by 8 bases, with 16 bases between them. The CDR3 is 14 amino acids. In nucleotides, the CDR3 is TGTGCCAGCAGCAATGCACCAGGGATAGACACCATATATTTT. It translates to CASSNAPGIDTIYF.

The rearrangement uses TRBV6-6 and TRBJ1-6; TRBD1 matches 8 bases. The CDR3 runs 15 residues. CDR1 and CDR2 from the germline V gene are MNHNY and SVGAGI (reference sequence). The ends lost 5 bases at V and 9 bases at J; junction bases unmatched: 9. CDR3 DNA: TGTGCCAGCAGTACCTCAGGGGGCGTGAGTTCACCCCTCCACTTT. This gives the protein CASSTSGGVSSPLHF.

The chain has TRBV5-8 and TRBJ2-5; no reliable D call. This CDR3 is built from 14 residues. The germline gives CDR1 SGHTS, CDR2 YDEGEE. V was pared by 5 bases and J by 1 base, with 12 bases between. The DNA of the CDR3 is TGTGCCAGCAGAAGGGCCGAGCCCCAAGAGACCCAGTACTTC. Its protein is CASRRAEPQETQYF.

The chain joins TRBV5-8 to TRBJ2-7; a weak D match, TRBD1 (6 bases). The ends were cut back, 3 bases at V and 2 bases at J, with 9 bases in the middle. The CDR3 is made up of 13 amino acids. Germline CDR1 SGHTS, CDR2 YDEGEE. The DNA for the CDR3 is TGTGCCAGCAGCTATACAGGGACCTACGAGCAGTACTTC. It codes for CASSYTGTYEQYF.

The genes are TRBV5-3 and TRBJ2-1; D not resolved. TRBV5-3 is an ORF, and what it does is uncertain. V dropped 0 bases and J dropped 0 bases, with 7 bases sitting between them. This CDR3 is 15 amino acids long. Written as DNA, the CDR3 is TGTGCCAGAAGCTTGGCCCGCCCCTCCTACAATGAGCAGTTCTTC. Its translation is CARSLARPSYNEQFF.

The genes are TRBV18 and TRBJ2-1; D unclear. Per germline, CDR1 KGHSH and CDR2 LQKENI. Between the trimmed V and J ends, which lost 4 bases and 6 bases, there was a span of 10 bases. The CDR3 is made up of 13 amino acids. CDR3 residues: CASSLVVTNEQFF. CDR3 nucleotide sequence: TGTGCCAGCTCACTGGTGGTAACCAATGAGCAGTTCTTC.

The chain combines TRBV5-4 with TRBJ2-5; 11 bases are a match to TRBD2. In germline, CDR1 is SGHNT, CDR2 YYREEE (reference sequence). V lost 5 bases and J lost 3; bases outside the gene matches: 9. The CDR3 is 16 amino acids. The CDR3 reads CASSGVAGGFKETQYF. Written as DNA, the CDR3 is TGTGCCAGCAGTGGGGTAGCGGGAGGGTTCAAAGAGACCCAGTACTTC.